The next 27 T cell receptor beta chains were all read from a single sample in a study of human thymus T cells (dated by TCRdb to 2018 to 2021). Libraries were prepared through the immunoSEQ multiplex PCR assay. TCRdb holds this immuneACCESS table with in-frame rearrangements only. Some clones are missing; in checked studies, unresolved V genes explain under half, and the rest has no known cause. The sample table records 78,000 or so clones; approximately 97% of these occur just once. The leading ten clones occupy 0.031% of the sample. Thymus tissue was collected as surgical resects that were removed during corrective cardiac surgery. The specimen sequenced was thymus tissue. These receptors all come from a boy under two years old with a congenital heart defect but otherwise immunologically healthy.

The V and J genes are TRBV2 and TRBJ1-4, with D unclear. V was cut by 3 bases and J by 5 bases, with 7 bases left in between. This CDR3 has 13 residues. CDR1 and CDR2 (germline): SNHLY, FYNNEI. The CDR3 bases are TGTGCCAGCAGTGAGGACCGGAATGAAAAACTGTTTTTT. Protein sequence: CASSEDRNEKLFF.

This chain connects TRBV6-5 to TRBJ2-3; D possibly corresponds to TRBD2 (5 bases). V was clipped by 6 bases and J by 1 base, with 11 bases between them. The germline V gene encodes CDR1 MNHEY and CDR2 SVGAGI. The CDR3 contains 14 residues. CDR3 amino acids: CASSSREGTDTQYF. Here the CDR3 DNA reads TGTGCCAGCAGCTCCCGGGAAGGCACAGATACGCAGTATTTT.

The chain has TRBV6-5 and TRBJ2-7, with 7 bases that match TRBD2. After removal of 5 bases from V and 2 bases from J, the junction contained 6 bases not matched to a gene. The CDR3 is made up of 14 amino acids. Germline lookup yields CDR1 MNHEY and CDR2 SVGAGI. The CDR3, as DNA: TGTGCCAGCAGTGGGGGAGGGACCACCTACGAGCAGTACTTC. The encoded protein is CASSGGGTTYEQYF.

Remarks on this clone: Sequence at one end of the junction differs from germline and may be a read error. The chain is built from TRBV19 and TRBJ2-1; no clear D. CDR1 LNHDA and CDR2 SQIVND come from the germline V gene (reference sequence). This CDR3 is built from 15 residues. CDR3 DNA: TGTGCCAGTAGTGTAGACTCGAGCTCCTACAATGAGCAGTTCTTC. Amino acid sequence: CASSVDSSSYNEQFF.

The gene calls are TRBV18 and TRBJ2-2; D is undetermined. V was clipped by 4 bases and J by 1 base, with 1 base between them. The CDR3 runs 12 residues. The germline V gene has CDR1 KGHSH and CDR2 LQKENI. The CDR3 sequence: CASSRNTGELFF. The DNA for the CDR3 is TGTGCCAGCTCACGGAACACCGGGGAGCTGTTTTTT.

The genes are TRBV7-2 and TRBJ1-2; perhaps TRBD1 as D (5 bases). From germline, CDR1 is SGHTA and CDR2 FQGNSA. The CDR3 covers 13 residues. Deletions cut 5 bases from V and 8 bases from J, with 15 bases between. CDR3 loop: CASSPPGLKGYTF. The CDR3 DNA sequence: TGTGCCAGCAGCCCCCCAGGGCTTAAGGGCTACACCTTC.

This chain joins TRBV2 and TRBJ1-5; a possible D gene is TRBD1 (5 bases). Germline loops: CDR1 SNHLY, CDR2 FYNNEI. V was pared by 6 bases and J by 5 bases, with 8 bases between. The CDR3 spans 12 residues. The CDR3 nucleotides are TGTGCCAGCAGCGGACACTATCAGCCCCAGCATTTT. Translated, it gives CASSGHYQPQHF.

The chain combines TRBV4-1 with TRBJ2-7, with 7 bases identical to TRBD2. Germline trimming cut 1 base from V and 7 bases from J; bases unmatched to any gene: 7. The CDR3 is 14 amino acids. Per the germline V gene, CDR1 is MGHRA and CDR2 is YSYEKL. In DNA, the CDR3 is TGCGCCAGCAGCCAAGTGGGGGGGAGGAGGGAGCAGTACTTC. It specifies CASSQVGGRREQYF.

The rearrangement links TRBV5-6 to TRBJ2-1, with 9 bases aligning to TRBD2. Unmatched junction bases numbered 11, after V lost 2 bases and J lost 8 bases. Germline CDR1 reads SGHDT; CDR2 reads YYEEEE. The CDR3 runs to 16 residues. In DNA form, the CDR3 reads TGTGCCAGCAGCTTAGCGATCGGCGGGAGGGCCGATGAGCAGTTCTTC. The encoded protein is CASSLAIGGRADEQFF.

The rearrangement links TRBV11-3 to TRBJ2-3, with TRBD2 as a possible D gene (5 bases). Germline V gives CDR1 SGHNT, CDR2 YENEEA. The V end lost 6 bases, the J end lost 0 bases, and 13 bases lay between the germline ends. The CDR3 is made up of 15 amino acids. In DNA, the CDR3 is TGTGCCAGCAGGTCTAGCCGGCCTAGCACAGATACGCAGTATTTT. Protein sequence: CASRSSRPSTDTQYF.

The genes are TRBV10-1 and TRBJ1-2; TRBD1 agrees at 8 bases. Trimming cost V 3 bases and J 4 bases; bases outside gene matches: 13. This CDR3 is built from 17 residues. Germline values: CDR1 WNHNN, CDR2 SYGVQD (reference sequence). The CDR3, as DNA: TGCGCCAGCAGTGACTATGGGGACAGGATTTTTCCCTATGGCTACACCTTC. Amino acids: CASSDYGDRIFPYGYTF.

This clone has a handful of counts. The CDR3 loop is CASSMEPNYGYTF. CDR3 bases: TGTGCCAGTAGTATGGAACCGAACTATGGCTACACCTTC. The rearrangement uses TRBV19 and TRBJ1-2; no clear D gene. V was shortened by 3 bases and J by 2 bases, with 7 bases between the two germline ends. The CDR3 contains 13 residues. The germline gives CDR1 LNHDA, CDR2 SQIVND (reference sequence).

The chain carries TRBV2 and TRBJ1-4; unclear D gene. Looked up from germline, CDR1 is SNHLY and CDR2 is FYNNEI. The CDR3 has 18 residues. V was shortened by 2 bases and J by 0 bases, with 16 bases between the two germline ends. CDR3 region: CASSERAGAPATNEKLFF. In DNA form, the CDR3 reads TGTGCCAGCAGTGAAAGGGCAGGTGCCCCCGCAACTAATGAAAAACTGTTTTTT.

The rearrangement joins TRBV13 to TRBJ1-1; D not certain. The CDR3 length is 17 residues. Germline CDR1 reads PRHDT; CDR2 reads FYEKMQ (reference sequence). The V end lost 2 bases, the J end lost 1 base, and 17 bases lay between the germline ends. For the CDR3, the DNA is TGTGCCAGCAGCTTAAAGTCCTTTTCGGCGGGGAACACTGAAGCTTTCTTT. This codes for CASSLKSFSAGNTEAFF.

A word on this clone: In this CDR3 the conserved last residue, phenylalanine or tryptophan, is missing, so a read error is likely. The limits of the CDR3 on the DNA are not certain, so only TCRdb's listed CDR3 is given. The chain joins TRBV16 to TRBJ2-7. Germline V gene sequence: CDR1 KGHSY, CDR2 FQNENV. A total of 12 residues make up the CDR3, ends included. The CDR3 sequence: CASSPRQAPREL.

This clone appeared once. The chain carries TRBV7-9 and TRBJ2-7; D uncertain. From germline, CDR1 is SEHNR and CDR2 FQNEAQ (reference sequence). The ends were cut back, 8 bases at V and 0 bases at J, with 14 bases in the middle. The CDR3 has 14 amino acids. CDR3 residues: CASCEAIHSYEQYF. The CDR3 DNA sequence: TGTGCCAGCTGTGAGGCAATCCACTCCTACGAGCAGTACTTC.

J is TRBJ1-2 and V is TRBV19, with TRBD1 matching over 10 bases. Looked up from germline, CDR1 is LNHDA and CDR2 is SQIVND (reference sequence). V shed 1 base, J shed 5 bases, and the junction held 1 base outside the gene matches. The CDR3 consists of 14 residues. CDR3 sequence reads: CASSIADRGYGYTF. In DNA form, the CDR3 reads TGTGCCAGTAGTATAGCGGACAGGGGGTATGGCTACACCTTC.

V and J are TRBV28 and TRBJ2-7, with 9 positions matching TRBD1. Per germline, CDR1 MDHEN and CDR2 SYDVKM. The V segment lost 3 bases and the J segment 3 bases; nucleotides outside the gene matches: 21. The CDR3 consists of 20 residues. The CDR3 DNA reads as TGTGCCAGCAGTTTGGGACAGGGTGAGTCCTTAACCCATATCCTCTACGAGCAGTACTTC. Protein sequence: CASSLGQGESLTHILYEQYF.

This clone was seen more than once but under ten times. The gene calls are TRBV19 and TRBJ1-2; D ambiguous. Germline CDR1 and CDR2: LNHDA and SQIVND (reference sequence). V gave up 5 bases and J gave up 3 bases, with 19 bases separating them. This CDR3 comprises 16 residues. The CDR3 DNA reads TGTGCCAGTAGTCCCTTCGTCTCAGGTGGGGACTATGGCTACACCTTC. Translating gives CASSPFVSGGDYGYTF. Filled out from reference TRBV19 and TRBJ1-2, the complete variable domain reads DGGITQSPKYLFRKEGQNVTLSCEQNLNHDAMYWYRQDPGQGLRLIYYSQIVNDFQKGDIAEGYSVSREKKESFPLTVTSAQKNPTAFYLCASSPFVSGGDYGYTFGSGTRLTVV.

This chain joins TRBV20-1 and TRBJ1-1; D not resolved. Germline V gene data show CDR1 as DFQATT and CDR2 as SNEGSKA (reference sequence). The CDR3 consists of 11 residues. Trimming took off 1 base at V and 9 bases at J, with 9 bases between the two ends. CDR3 nucleotides: TGCAGTGCTAGAGGGCAGACCCAAGCTTTCTTT. This codes for CSARGQTQAFF.

V gene TRBV29-1 combines with J gene TRBJ2-4; TRBD2 matches 13 bases. The CDR3 loop spans 17 amino acids. Germline V CDR1 and CDR2: SQVTM, ANQGSEA. With V trimmed by 5 bases and J by 8 bases, 15 bases remained unmatched. DNA of the CDR3: TGCAGCGTTTATAAAACCGGGACTAGCGGGGTGGAATACATTCAGTACTTC. It translates to CSVYKTGTSGVEYIQYF.

The J gene is TRBJ2-7, the V gene TRBV27; D remains unclear. The CDR3 consists of 15 residues. Germline V CDR1 and CDR2: MNHEY, SMNVEV (reference sequence). V was cut by 2 bases and J by 5 bases, with 16 bases left in between. The chain's CDR3 is CASSLDAHARDEQYF. DNA of the CDR3: TGTGCCAGCAGTTTAGACGCCCATGCCCGCGACGAGCAGTACTTC.

This clone was recorded only once. This sequence joins TRBV19 and TRBJ1-5; D is perhaps TRBD1 (6 bases). The CDR3 has 18 residues. The germline gives CDR1 LNHDA, CDR2 SQIVND (reference sequence). The germline V and J ends were trimmed by 2 bases and 2 bases, with 19 bases remaining between them. The CDR3 sequence is CASSIPPTRGRGNQPQHF. The CDR3, as DNA: TGTGCCAGTAGTATACCCCCGACCAGGGGCAGAGGCAATCAGCCCCAGCATTTT.

The V and J genes are TRBV18 and TRBJ2-6; TRBD1 aligns across 12 bases. Germline CDR1 KGHSH, CDR2 LQKENI. CDR3 length: 19 amino acids. Germline trimming cut 4 bases from V and 0 bases from J; bases unmatched to any gene: 7. This CDR3 reads CASSQGQGAPSSGANVLTF. CDR3 sequence (DNA): TGTGCCAGCTCACAGGGACAGGGGGCCCCCAGCTCTGGGGCCAACGTCCTGACTTTC.

The chain combines TRBV4-1 with TRBJ2-5; 13 nucleotides line up with TRBD2. The CDR3 runs 18 residues. V trimming: 1 base; J trimming: 4 bases; junction bases outside the gene matches: 9. From germline, CDR1 is MGHRA and CDR2 YSYEKL. DNA of the CDR3: TGCGCCAGCAGCCAAGTATTGACAGGACTAGCGGGGGTAGAGACCCAGTACTTC. It is translated as CASSQVLTGLAGVETQYF.

The chain combines TRBV4-1 with TRBJ1-3; D gene uncertain. Germline-derived CDR1 and CDR2 are MGHRA and YSYEKL. The germline V and J ends were trimmed by 1 base and 2 bases, with 9 bases remaining between them. CDR3 size: 15 residues. DNA of the CDR3: TGCGCCAGCAGCCAAGGGGTGCCTCCTGGAAACACCATATATTTT. This translates into CASSQGVPPGNTIYF.

The chain carries TRBV14 and TRBJ2-7; D gene unclear. This CDR3 region has 13 residues. Germline-derived CDR1 and CDR2 are SGHDN and FVKESK. V lost 0 bases, J lost 1 base, and 4 bases lay in between. CDR3 sequence reads: CASSQELSYEQYF. DNA of the CDR3: TGTGCCAGCAGCCAAGAATTGTCCTACGAGCAGTACTTC.